This T cell receptor (beta chain) was identified in a study of T cell repertoires in cytomegalovirus infection. Whole-study context: An indication of both CMV infection and matching HLA type came from public TCR beta signatures.

Using its own MiXCR run on the reads, TCRdb lists one record per CDR3 protein. The sample consists of hundreds of thousands of distinct CDR3 sequences, 35% of them appearing once. A word on this clonotype: The antigen is undetermined.

General study points: HLA-C-restricted TCR beta clonotypes specific for CMV led the ex vivo response. People with CMV and the relevant HLA were identified by cumulative public TCR beta family frequency.

The length of the CDR3 is 18 residues. The V end lost 5 bases, the J end lost 0 bases, and 20 bases lay between the germline ends. Germline V CDR1 and CDR2: SGHVS, FNYEAQ. Input material: PBMCs. The chain links TRBV7-6 to TRBJ2-1; no reliable D call. This TCR derives from a human donor in good health (CMV status not recorded). Some clones in this sample may be carry-over from other donors' samples. The CDR3 nucleotides read TGTGCCAGCAGCGCTTTTGGCCGAGCGTTAAGCTCCTACAATGAGCAGTTCTTC. It specifies CASSAFGRALSSYNEQFF.